This T cell receptor (beta chain) was documented in a study of naive and memory T cell subsets. This CDR3 has 14 residues. Broader study findings: There was no ground truth to check naive and memory subset results. Between naive and memory subsets, TCR abundance power law exponents differed. Naive repertoires, especially CD8, held a few larger clonotypes, possibly memory cells re-expressing CD45RA.

This clonotype was counted at least ten times. Its antigen is currently unknown. Two oligonucleotides, mixed equimolar, formed the beta constant-region primer covering TRBC1 and TRBC2. The ligated cDNA underwent four PCR rounds using SP2 and nested alpha and beta constant-region primers. Ligation attached a single-stranded oligonucleotide with a 12-nucleotide UMI and the SP2 primer to the cDNA 3' end. TCRdb analysed the UMI-ligation and nested PCR reads with MiXCR anew, one entry per CDR3 protein. The table has tens of thousands of distinct CDR3 sequences, roughly 9.3% seen once; the top ten hold over 1%.

The sample consisted of naive CD8+ T cells from blood. This TCR was sampled from a human donor in good health. V and J are TRBV21-1 and TRBJ1-4; TRBD1, the table's D call, was not compared with the DNA. TRBV21-1 is recorded as a pseudogene. The CDR3 nucleotides read TGTGCCAGCAGCAATACGGGGGCTTGTGAAAAACTGTTTTTT. Its protein product is CASSNTGACEKLFF.